These T cell receptor beta chains were read from a single sample in a study of CD8 T cells in ankylosing spondylitis. TCRdb itself ran the 5' RACE reads through MiXCR, one entry per CDR3 protein. The sample carries 670,000 or so distinct CDR3 sequences, 19% recorded once. Sequencing input: blood, either unsorted or a sorted T cell fraction (not recorded which). The receptor source for this set is a male donor with ankylosing spondylitis. The CDR3 runs from the conserved cysteine through the conserved F or W. D genes are given only for firm matches. Where a row states a size, it is once, few, many or the class of an expanded clone; other rows omit it.

V gene: TRBV3-1; D gene: TRBD1; clone size: .; J gene: TRBJ2-1; CDR3 DNA: TGTGCCAGCAGCCAAGAACAGGGGGTCAATGAGCAGTTCTTC; CDR3 protein: CASSQEQGVNEQFF
V gene: TRBV12-3/TRBV12-4; D gene: TRBD1; clone size: .; J gene: TRBJ1-5; CDR3 DNA: TGTGCCAGCAGTCCGGGGACAGGTGGGGCCCGAAATCAGCCCCAGCATTTT; CDR3 protein: CASSPGTGGARNQPQHF
V gene: TRBV5-1; D gene: .; clone size: few; J gene: TRBJ2-5; CDR3 DNA: TGCGCCAGCAGCTTGCGTGGCAGACCCAGCCAAGAGACCCAGTACTTC; CDR3 protein: CASSLRGRPSQETQYF
V gene: TRBV12-3/TRBV12-4; D gene: .; clone size: .; J gene: TRBJ1-4; CDR3 DNA: TGTGCCAGCAGTTTAGCTCGCACCTCAACTAATGAAAAACTGTTTTTT; CDR3 protein: CASSLARTSTNEKLFF
V gene: TRBV7-8; D gene: .; clone size: few; J gene: TRBJ1-1; CDR3 DNA: TGTGCCAGCAGCAAACAGGGCCGCACTGAAGCTTTCTTT; CDR3 protein: CASSKQGRTEAFF
V gene: TRBV12-3/TRBV12-4; D gene: TRBD2; clone size: many; J gene: TRBJ2-1; CDR3 DNA: TGTGCCAGCAGTGCCTCGGGGACTAGCGGGAGAAATGAGCAGTTCTTC; CDR3 protein: CASSASGTSGRNEQFF
V gene: TRBV5-1; D gene: .; clone size: many; J gene: TRBJ2-1; CDR3 DNA: TGCGCCACCGGCAGACTTTCCTACAATGAGCAGTTCTTC; CDR3 protein: CATGRLSYNEQFF
V gene: TRBV27; D gene: .; clone size: many; J gene: TRBJ2-3; CDR3 DNA: TGCGCCAGCAGCTTATCGGGCACAGATACGCAGTATTTT; CDR3 protein: CASSLSGTDTQYF
V gene: TRBV29-1; D gene: TRBD2; clone size: few; J gene: TRBJ2-7; CDR3 DNA: TGCAGCGGGCGGGGGGGACAGTCCTACGAGCAGTACTTC; CDR3 protein: CSGRGGQSYEQYF
V gene: TRBV4-1; D gene: .; clone size: once; J gene: TRBJ1-2; CDR3 DNA: TGCGCCAGCAGCCAAGATCCGGGGAGGCACGGCTACACCTTC; CDR3 protein: CASSQDPGRHGYTF
V gene: TRBV11-3; D gene: TRBD2; clone size: .; J gene: TRBJ2-3; CDR3 DNA: TGTGCCAGCAGCGCCTTAGCGGGGGCCCTCACAGATACGCAGTATTTT; CDR3 protein: CASSALAGALTDTQYF
V gene: TRBV10-3; D gene: TRBD1; clone size: few; J gene: TRBJ2-5; CDR3 DNA: TGTGCCATCAGCCGGACAGGGGAAGGCCCTAGTGAGACCCAGTACTTC; CDR3 protein: CAISRTGEGPSETQYF
V gene: TRBV20-1; D gene: TRBD1; clone size: .; J gene: TRBJ2-2; CDR3 DNA: TGCAGTGCTAGAGCGGAAAGGGGGCGCGCCGGGGAGCTGTTTTTT; CDR3 protein: CSARAERGRAGELFF
V gene: TRBV12-3/TRBV12-4; D gene: .; clone size: few; J gene: TRBJ1-1; CDR3 DNA: TGTGCCAGCAGTAAGTCGGAGGCGAACACTGAAGCTTTCTTT; CDR3 protein: CASSKSEANTEAFF
V gene: TRBV6-2/TRBV6-3; D gene: .; clone size: .; J gene: TRBJ1-1; CDR3 DNA: TGTGCCAGCACCCCCCGGCTCATGAACACTGAAGCTTTCTTT; CDR3 protein: CASTPRLMNTEAFF
V gene: TRBV25-1; D gene: .; clone size: .; J gene: TRBJ2-3; CDR3 DNA: TGTGCCAGCAGTGCTCCAGGGTTAAGGCCAGATACGCAGTATTTT; CDR3 protein: CASSAPGLRPDTQYF
V gene: TRBV29-1; D gene: TRBD1; clone size: .; J gene: TRBJ1-4; CDR3 DNA: TGCAGCGTTGATGTCGGGACAGGGGGAGGAAAACTGTTTTTT; CDR3 protein: CSVDVGTGGGKLFF
V gene: TRBV12-3/TRBV12-4; D gene: .; clone size: few; J gene: TRBJ1-4; CDR3 DNA: TGTGCCAGCAAAAGTGCTCCTAATGAAAAACTGTTTTTT; CDR3 protein: CASKSAPNEKLFF
V gene: TRBV5-1; D gene: .; clone size: .; J gene: TRBJ2-2; CDR3 DNA: TGCGCCAGCAGCTTGAATCTAGCGAGCGGCGGGGAGCTGTTTTTT; CDR3 protein: CASSLNLASGGELFF
V gene: TRBV29-1; D gene: .; clone size: .; J gene: TRBJ2-3; CDR3 DNA: TGCAGCGCGCCGCGGCCGAACACACTGAGCACAGATACGCAGTATTTT; CDR3 protein: CSAPRPNTLSTDTQYF
V gene: TRBV29-1; D gene: TRBD2; clone size: few; J gene: TRBJ2-2; CDR3 DNA: TGCAGCGTTGTATCTGCGGGGGGGGCCACCGGGGAGCTGTTTTTT; CDR3 protein: CSVVSAGGATGELFF
V gene: TRBV11-2; D gene: .; clone size: few; J gene: TRBJ2-1; CDR3 DNA: TGTGCCAGCAGCAAACGGGACTCCTACAATGAGCAGTTCTTC; CDR3 protein: CASSKRDSYNEQFF
V gene: TRBV4-1; D gene: TRBD1; clone size: few; J gene: TRBJ1-5; CDR3 DNA: TGCGCCAGCAGCCAAGTCCAGACAGGGGAGAATGGGCAGCCCCAGCATTTT; CDR3 protein: CASSQVQTGENGQPQHF
V gene: TRBV9; D gene: .; clone size: many; J gene: TRBJ2-5; CDR3 DNA: TGTGCCAGCAGCGTAGCCGGGGAAGAGACCCAGTACTTC; CDR3 protein: CASSVAGEETQYF
V gene: TRBV21-1; D gene: .; clone size: few; J gene: TRBJ2-7; CDR3 DNA: TGTGCCAGCAGCAAACGTGCCCTCCACTACGAGCAGTACTTC; CDR3 protein: CASSKRALHYEQYF
V gene: TRBV5-1; D gene: .; clone size: few; J gene: TRBJ2-5; CDR3 DNA: TGCGCCAGCAGCTCCACGCACCAAGAGACCCAGTACTTC; CDR3 protein: CASSSTHQETQYF
V gene: TRBV12-3/TRBV12-4; D gene: TRBD2; clone size: many; J gene: TRBJ2-3; CDR3 DNA: TGTGCCAGCAGTCCCGGCGTTGGGGGGGGGACAGATACGCAGTATTTT; CDR3 protein: CASSPGVGGGTDTQYF
V gene: TRBV5-1; D gene: TRBD1; clone size: many; J gene: TRBJ1-5; CDR3 DNA: TGCGCCAGCAGCCCCGACAGGGGATCGGATCAGCCCCAGCATTTT; CDR3 protein: CASSPDRGSDQPQHF
V gene: TRBV5-1; D gene: .; clone size: few; J gene: TRBJ1-4; CDR3 DNA: TGCGCCAGCAGCTTGGAGCGGGGGAACGAAAAACTGTTTTTT; CDR3 protein: CASSLERGNEKLFF
V gene: TRBV7-2; D gene: TRBD2; clone size: .; J gene: TRBJ2-1; CDR3 DNA: TGTGCCAGCAGCCCGCGACTAGCCTTTGAGCAGTTCTTC; CDR3 protein: CASSPRLAFEQFF
V gene: TRBV29-1; D gene: .; clone size: .; J gene: TRBJ2-4; CDR3 DNA: TGCACCCCCATAAATTGCAGGGTAACCAAAAACATTCAGTACTTC; CDR3 protein: CTPINCRVTKNIQYF
V gene: TRBV4-3; D gene: .; clone size: many; J gene: TRBJ2-1; CDR3 DNA: TGCGCCAGCAGCCAAGGTGGAGCGGGCTCCTACAATGAGCAGTTCTTC; CDR3 protein: CASSQGGAGSYNEQFF
V gene: TRBV28; D gene: TRBD2; clone size: .; J gene: TRBJ2-1; CDR3 DNA: TGTGCCAGCAGTTTTGTGCGAAAAGCGGGAGACAGGAATGAGCAGTTCTTC; CDR3 protein: CASSFVRKAGDRNEQFF
V gene: TRBV10-3; D gene: .; clone size: few; J gene: TRBJ2-3; CDR3 DNA: TGTGCCGCTCGGGGCGGGCTATCAGATACGCAGTATTTT; CDR3 protein: CAARGGLSDTQYF
V gene: TRBV5-1; D gene: TRBD2; clone size: .; J gene: TRBJ2-3; CDR3 DNA: TGCGCCAGCAGCTTTGGACGGACTAGCGGGAGCACAGATACGCAGTATTTT; CDR3 protein: CASSFGRTSGSTDTQYF
V gene: TRBV7-8; D gene: .; clone size: .; J gene: TRBJ2-7; CDR3 DNA: TGTGCCAGCAGCTTAGGGGGGGCTACGGGGCAGTACTTC; CDR3 protein: CASSLGGATGQYF
V gene: TRBV7-9; D gene: TRBD1; clone size: few; J gene: TRBJ1-1; CDR3 DNA: TGTGCCAGCAGTCATCCTCCGGGACAGGGGGCTACTGAAGCTTTCTTT; CDR3 protein: CASSHPPGQGATEAFF
V gene: TRBV15; D gene: .; clone size: .; J gene: TRBJ1-2; CDR3 DNA: TGTGCCACCAGCAGAGATTTGACAGCGATCTATGGCTACACCTTC; CDR3 protein: CATSRDLTAIYGYTF
V gene: TRBV11-1; D gene: .; clone size: once; J gene: TRBJ2-7; CDR3 DNA: TGTGCCAGCAGCCTCGGGATTGACCCTTCGTACGAGCAGTACTTC; CDR3 protein: CASSLGIDPSYEQYF
V gene: TRBV27; D gene: .; clone size: .; J gene: TRBJ2-3; CDR3 DNA: TGTGCCAGCAGTACGTACAGGGCCCCAGATACGCAGTATTTT; CDR3 protein: CASSTYRAPDTQYF
V gene: TRBV10-3; D gene: TRBD1; clone size: many; J gene: TRBJ2-7; CDR3 DNA: TGTGCCATCAGTGAGGGGTTTTCCGGGACAGGGGTGGACGAGCAGTACTTC; CDR3 protein: CAISEGFSGTGVDEQYF
V gene: TRBV6-1; D gene: .; clone size: .; J gene: TRBJ1-2; CDR3 DNA: TGTGCCAGCAGTGAAAGGCTGGGAGGGGGCTACACCTTC; CDR3 protein: CASSERLGGGYTF
V gene: TRBV25-1; D gene: TRBD2; clone size: .; J gene: TRBJ2-1; CDR3 DNA: TGTGCCAGCAGTGCGGGACTAGAGAGGCGAAATGAGCAGTTCTTC; CDR3 protein: CASSAGLERRNEQFF
V gene: TRBV29-1; D gene: TRBD1; clone size: .; J gene: TRBJ2-7; CDR3 DNA: TGCAGCGTTGGGACAGGCGAGCAGTACTTC; CDR3 protein: CSVGTGEQYF